The table lists the clone carrying this T cell receptor beta chain with a count of one. This record comes from a study of OX40 agonist ivuxolimab in advanced cancers. Samples of blood were obtained at baseline, on cycle 4 day 1, and on cycle 7 day 1. Germline CDR1 is LNHNV and CDR2 is YYDKDF (reference sequence). Germline trimming cut 5 bases from V and 2 bases from J; bases unmatched to any gene: 5. This CDR3 contains 15 residues. The repertoire was sequenced with immunoSEQ multiplex PCR; TCRdb's copy has only in-frame clones and lacks some. The sample shows 70,000 or so clones, over 80% of them seen only once.

Sequenced material: CD4+ or CD8+ T cells sorted from blood, taken in a trial of the OX40 agonist ivuxolimab. This clonotype was sampled from an adult with an advanced solid tumor such as melanoma, head and neck, liver or kidney cancer. J is TRBJ2-5 and V is TRBV15, with 10 positions matching TRBD1. The CDR3 coding sequence is TGTGCCACCAGCTACGGACAGGGGGATCAAGAGACCCAGTACTTC. Translated, it gives CATSYGQGDQETQYF.